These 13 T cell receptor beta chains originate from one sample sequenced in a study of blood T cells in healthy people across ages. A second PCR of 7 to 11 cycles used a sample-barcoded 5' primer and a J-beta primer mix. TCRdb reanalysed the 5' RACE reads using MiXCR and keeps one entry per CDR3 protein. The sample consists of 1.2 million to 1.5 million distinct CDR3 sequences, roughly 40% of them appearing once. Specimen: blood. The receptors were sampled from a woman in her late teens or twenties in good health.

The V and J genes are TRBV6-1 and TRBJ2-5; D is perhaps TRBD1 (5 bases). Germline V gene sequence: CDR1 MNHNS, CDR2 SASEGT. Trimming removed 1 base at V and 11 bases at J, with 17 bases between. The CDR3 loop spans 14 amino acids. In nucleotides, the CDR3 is TGTGCCAGCAGTGAAGGGGGCATGGTCAATGAGCAGTACTTC. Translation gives CASSEGGMVNEQYF.

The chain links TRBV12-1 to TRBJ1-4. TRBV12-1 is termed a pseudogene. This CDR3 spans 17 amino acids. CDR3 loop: CASSFRVGAKTNEKLFF. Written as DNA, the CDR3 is TGTGCCAGCAGCTTTAGGGTTGGAGCGAAAACTAATGAAAAACTGTTTTTT.

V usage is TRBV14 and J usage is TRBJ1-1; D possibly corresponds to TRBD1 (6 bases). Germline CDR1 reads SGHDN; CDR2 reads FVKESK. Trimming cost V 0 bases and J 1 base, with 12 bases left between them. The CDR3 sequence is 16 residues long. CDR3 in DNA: TGTGCCAGCAGCCAAGATGGCTACAGGGCGAACACTGAAGCTTTCTTT. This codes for CASSQDGYRANTEAFF.

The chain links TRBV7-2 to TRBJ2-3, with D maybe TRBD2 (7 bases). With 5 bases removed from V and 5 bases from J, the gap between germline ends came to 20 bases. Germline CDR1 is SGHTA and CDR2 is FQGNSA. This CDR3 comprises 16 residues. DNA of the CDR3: TGTGCCAGCAGCCCCGCTAGCGGAGTGACAGGAGATACGCAGTATTTT. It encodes CASSPASGVTGDTQYF.

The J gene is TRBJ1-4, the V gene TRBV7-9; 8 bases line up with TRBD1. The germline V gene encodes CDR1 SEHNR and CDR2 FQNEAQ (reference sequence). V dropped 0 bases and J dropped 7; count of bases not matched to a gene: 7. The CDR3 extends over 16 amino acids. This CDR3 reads CASSLAGDRSGEKLFF. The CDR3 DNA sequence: TGTGCCAGCAGCTTAGCGGGGGACAGGAGTGGTGAAAAACTGTTTTTT.

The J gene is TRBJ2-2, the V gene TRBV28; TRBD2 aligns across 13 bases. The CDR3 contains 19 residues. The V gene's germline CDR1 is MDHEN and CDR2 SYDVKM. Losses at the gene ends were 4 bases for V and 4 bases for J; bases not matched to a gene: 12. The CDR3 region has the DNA TGTGCCAGCAGTTCCTCTACACTAGCGGGGGGGCCTGGCACCGGGGAGCTGTTTTTT. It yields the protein CASSSSTLAGGPGTGELFF.

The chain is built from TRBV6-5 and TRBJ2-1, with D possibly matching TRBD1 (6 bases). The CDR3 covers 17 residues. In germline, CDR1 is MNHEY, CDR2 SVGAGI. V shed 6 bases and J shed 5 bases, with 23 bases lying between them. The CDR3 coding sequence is TGTGCCAGCAGACTTCGAGTTTACGACAGGACAAACAATGAGCAGTTCTTC. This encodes CASRLRVYDRTNNEQFF.

In DNA, the CDR3 is TGTGCCACCAGCAGATCCAGTTCGGCGAATGAGCAGTACTTC. This encodes CATSRSSSANEQYF. V gene TRBV15 combines with J gene TRBJ2-1; D unresolved. The J call is in doubt because the DNA end fits TRBJ2-7 better. In germline, CDR1 is LNHNV, CDR2 YYDKDF (reference sequence). The length of the CDR3 is 14 residues.

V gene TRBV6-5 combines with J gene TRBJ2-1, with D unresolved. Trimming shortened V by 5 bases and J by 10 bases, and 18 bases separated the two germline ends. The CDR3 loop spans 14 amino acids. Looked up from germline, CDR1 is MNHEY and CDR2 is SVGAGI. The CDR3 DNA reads TGTGCCAGCAGTATGGGTGGATCTGAATACGAGCAGTTCTTC. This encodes CASSMGGSEYEQFF.

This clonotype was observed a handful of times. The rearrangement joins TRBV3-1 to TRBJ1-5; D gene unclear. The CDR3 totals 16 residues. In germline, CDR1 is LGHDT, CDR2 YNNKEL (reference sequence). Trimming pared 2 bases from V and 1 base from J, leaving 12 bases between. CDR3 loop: CASSQSGRRSNQPQHF. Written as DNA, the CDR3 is TGTGCCAGCAGCCAATCGGGCAGACGGAGCAATCAGCCCCAGCATTTT. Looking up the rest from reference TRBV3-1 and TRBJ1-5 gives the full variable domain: DTAVSQTPKYLVTQMGNDKSIKCEQNLGHDTMYWYKQDSKKFLKIMFSYNNKELIINETVPNRFSPKSPDKAHLNLHINSLELGDSAVYFCASSQSGRRSNQPQHFGDGTRLSIL.

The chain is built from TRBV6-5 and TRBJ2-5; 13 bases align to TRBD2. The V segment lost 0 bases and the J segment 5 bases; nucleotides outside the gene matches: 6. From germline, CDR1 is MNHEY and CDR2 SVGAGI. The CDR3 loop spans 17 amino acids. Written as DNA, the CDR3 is TGTGCCAGCAGTTACTCTTCGACTAGCGGGAGGCGGGAGACCCAGTACTTC. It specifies CASSYSSTSGRRETQYF.

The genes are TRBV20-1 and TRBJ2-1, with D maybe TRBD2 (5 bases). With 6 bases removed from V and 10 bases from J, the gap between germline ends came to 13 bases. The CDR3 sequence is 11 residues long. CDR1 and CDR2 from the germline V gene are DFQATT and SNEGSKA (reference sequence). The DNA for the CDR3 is TGCAGTGCCCCGCGGACTTGGGAGCAGTTCTTC. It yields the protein CSAPRTWEQFF.

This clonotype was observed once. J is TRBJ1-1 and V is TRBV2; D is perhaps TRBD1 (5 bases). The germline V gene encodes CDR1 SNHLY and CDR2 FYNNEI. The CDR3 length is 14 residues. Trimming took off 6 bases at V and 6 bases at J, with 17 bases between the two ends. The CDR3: CASRDTRGKAEAFF. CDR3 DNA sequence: TGTGCCAGCAGGGACACTCGAGGGAAGGCTGAAGCTTTCTTT. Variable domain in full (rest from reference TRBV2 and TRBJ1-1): EPEVTQTPSHQVTQMGQEVILRCVPISNHLYFYWYRQILGQKVEFLVSFYNNEISEKSEIFDDQFSVERPDGSNFTLKIRSTKLEDSAMYFCASRDTRGKAEAFFGQGTRLTVV.